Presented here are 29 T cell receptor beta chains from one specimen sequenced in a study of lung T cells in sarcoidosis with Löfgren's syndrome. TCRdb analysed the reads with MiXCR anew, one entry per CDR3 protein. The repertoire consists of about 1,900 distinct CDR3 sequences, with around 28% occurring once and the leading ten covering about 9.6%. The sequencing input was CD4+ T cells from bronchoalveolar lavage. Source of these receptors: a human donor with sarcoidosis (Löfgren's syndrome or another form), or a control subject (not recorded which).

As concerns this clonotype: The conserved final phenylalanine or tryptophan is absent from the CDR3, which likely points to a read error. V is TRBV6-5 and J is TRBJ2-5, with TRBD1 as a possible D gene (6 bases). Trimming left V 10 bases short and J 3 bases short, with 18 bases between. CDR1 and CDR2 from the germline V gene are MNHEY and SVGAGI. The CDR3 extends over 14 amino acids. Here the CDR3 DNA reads TGTGCCACGAGGGGGTCTTTCCCGGAAGAGACCCAGTACTTA. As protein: CATRGSFPEETQYL.

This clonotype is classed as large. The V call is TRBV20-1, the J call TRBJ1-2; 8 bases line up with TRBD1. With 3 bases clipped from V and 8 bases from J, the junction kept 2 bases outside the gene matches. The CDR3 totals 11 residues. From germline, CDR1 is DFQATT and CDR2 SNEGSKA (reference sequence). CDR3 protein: CSARTGDGYTF. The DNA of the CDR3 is TGCAGTGCTAGGACAGGGGACGGCTACACCTTC.

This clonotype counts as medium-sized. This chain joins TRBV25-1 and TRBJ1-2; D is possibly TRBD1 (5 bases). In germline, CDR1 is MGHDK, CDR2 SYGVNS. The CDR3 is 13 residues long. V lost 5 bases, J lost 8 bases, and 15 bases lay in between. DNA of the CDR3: TGTGCCAGCAGTCCAGGGCAAGGTGGAGGCTACACCTTC. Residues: CASSPGQGGGYTF.

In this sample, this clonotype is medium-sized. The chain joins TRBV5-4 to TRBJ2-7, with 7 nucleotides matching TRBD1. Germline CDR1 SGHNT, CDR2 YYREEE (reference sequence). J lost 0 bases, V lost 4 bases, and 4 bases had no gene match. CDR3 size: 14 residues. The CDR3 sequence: CASSPTGDSYEQYF. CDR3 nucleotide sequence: TGTGCCAGCAGCCCCACAGGGGACTCCTACGAGCAGTACTTC. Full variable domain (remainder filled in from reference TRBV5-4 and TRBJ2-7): ETGVTQSPTHLIKTRGQQVTLRCSSQSGHNTVSWYQQALGQGPQFIFQYYREEENGRGNFPPRFSGLQFPNYSSELNVNALELDDSALYLCASSPTGDSYEQYFGPGTRLTVT.

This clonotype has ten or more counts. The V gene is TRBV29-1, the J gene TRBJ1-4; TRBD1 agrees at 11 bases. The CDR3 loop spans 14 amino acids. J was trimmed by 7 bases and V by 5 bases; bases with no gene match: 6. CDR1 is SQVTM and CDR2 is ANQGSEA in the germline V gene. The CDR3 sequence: CSVYTGTGGEKLFF. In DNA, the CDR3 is TGCAGCGTTTACACCGGGACAGGGGGTGAAAAACTGTTTTTT.

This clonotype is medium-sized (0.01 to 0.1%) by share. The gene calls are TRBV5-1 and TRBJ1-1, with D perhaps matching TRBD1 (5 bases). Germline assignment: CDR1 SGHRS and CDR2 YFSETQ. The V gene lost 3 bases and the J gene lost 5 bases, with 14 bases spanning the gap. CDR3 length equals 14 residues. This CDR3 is CASSSLQGDTEAFF. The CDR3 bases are TGCGCCAGCAGCTCGCTCCAGGGAGATACTGAAGCTTTCTTT.

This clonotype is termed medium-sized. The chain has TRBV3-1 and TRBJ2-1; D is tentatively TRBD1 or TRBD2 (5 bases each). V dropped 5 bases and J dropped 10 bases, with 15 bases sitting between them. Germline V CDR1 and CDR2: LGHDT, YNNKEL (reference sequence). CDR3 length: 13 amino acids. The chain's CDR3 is CASSLSQGVEQFF. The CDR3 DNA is TGTGCCAGCAGCTTAAGTCAGGGAGTCGAGCAGTTCTTC.

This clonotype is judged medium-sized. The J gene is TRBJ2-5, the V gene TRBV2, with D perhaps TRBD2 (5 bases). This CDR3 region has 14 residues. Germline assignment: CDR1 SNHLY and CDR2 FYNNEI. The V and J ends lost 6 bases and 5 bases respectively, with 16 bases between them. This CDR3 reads CASSEQGRGETQYF. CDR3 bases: TGTGCCAGCAGCGAACAAGGGCGAGGGGAGACCCAGTACTTC. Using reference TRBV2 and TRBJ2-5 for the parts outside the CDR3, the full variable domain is EPEVTQTPSHQVTQMGQEVILRCVPISNHLYFYWYRQILGQKVEFLVSFYNNEISEKSEIFDDQFSVERPDGSNFTLKIRSTKLEDSAMYFCASSEQGRGETQYFGPGTRLLVL.

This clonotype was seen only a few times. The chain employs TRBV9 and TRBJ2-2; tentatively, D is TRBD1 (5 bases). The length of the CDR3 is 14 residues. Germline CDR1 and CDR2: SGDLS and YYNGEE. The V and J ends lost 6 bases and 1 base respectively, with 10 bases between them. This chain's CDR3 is CASTSRVNTGELFF. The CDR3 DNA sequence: TGTGCCAGCACCTCCAGGGTGAACACCGGGGAGCTGTTTTTT.

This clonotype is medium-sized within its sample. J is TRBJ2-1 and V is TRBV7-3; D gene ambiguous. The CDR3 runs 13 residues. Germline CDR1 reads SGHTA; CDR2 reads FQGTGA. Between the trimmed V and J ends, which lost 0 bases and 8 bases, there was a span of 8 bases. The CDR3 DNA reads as TGTGCCAGCAGCTTAACATACGTTGATGAGCAGTTCTTC. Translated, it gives CASSLTYVDEQFF.

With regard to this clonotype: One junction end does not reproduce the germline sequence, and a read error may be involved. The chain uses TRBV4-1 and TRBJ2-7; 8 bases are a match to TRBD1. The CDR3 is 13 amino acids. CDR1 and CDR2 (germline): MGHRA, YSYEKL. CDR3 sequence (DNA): TGCGACAGCAGACAAGGACAGGGCCACGAGAAGGACTTC. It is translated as CDSRQGQGHEKDF.

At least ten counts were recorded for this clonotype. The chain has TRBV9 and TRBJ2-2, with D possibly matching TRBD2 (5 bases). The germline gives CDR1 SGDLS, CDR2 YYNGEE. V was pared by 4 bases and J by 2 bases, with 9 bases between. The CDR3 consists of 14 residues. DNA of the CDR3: TGTGCCAGCAGCCCCCGGACTAACACCGGGGAGCTGTTTTTT. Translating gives CASSPRTNTGELFF.

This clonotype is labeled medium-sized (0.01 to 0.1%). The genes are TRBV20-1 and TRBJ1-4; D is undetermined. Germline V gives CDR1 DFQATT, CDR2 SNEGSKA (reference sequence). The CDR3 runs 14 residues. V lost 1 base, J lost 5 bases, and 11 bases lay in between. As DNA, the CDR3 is TGCAGTGCTAGAGGGACCTTAGGGAATGAAAAACTGTTTTTT. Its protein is CSARGTLGNEKLFF.

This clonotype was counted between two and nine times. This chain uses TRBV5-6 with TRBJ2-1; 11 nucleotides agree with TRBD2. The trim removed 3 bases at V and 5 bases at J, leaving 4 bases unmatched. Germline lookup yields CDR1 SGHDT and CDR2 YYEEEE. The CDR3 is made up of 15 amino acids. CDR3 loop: CASSSRLAGNNEQFF. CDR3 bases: TGTGCCAGCAGCTCACGACTAGCGGGGAACAATGAGCAGTTCTTC. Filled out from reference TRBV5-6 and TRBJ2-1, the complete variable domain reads DAGVTQSPTHLIKTRGQQVTLRCSPKSGHDTVSWYQQALGQGPQFIFQYYEEEERQRGNFPDRFSGHQFPNYSSELNVNALLLGDSALYLCASSSRLAGNNEQFFGPGTRLTVL.

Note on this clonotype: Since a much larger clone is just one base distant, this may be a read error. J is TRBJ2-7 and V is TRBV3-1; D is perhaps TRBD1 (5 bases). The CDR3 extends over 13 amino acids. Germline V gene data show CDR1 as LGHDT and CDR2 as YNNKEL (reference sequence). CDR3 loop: CASGQTQGGEQYF. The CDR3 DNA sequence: TGTGCCAGCGGCCAGACTCAGGGTGGCGAGCAGTACTTC.

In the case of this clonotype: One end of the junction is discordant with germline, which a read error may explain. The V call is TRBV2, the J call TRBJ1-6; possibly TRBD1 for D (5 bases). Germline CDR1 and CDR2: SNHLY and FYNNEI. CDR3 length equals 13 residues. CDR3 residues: CAGSDQGNSPPHF. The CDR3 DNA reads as TGTGCCGGCAGTGACCAGGGTAATTCACCCCCCCACTTT. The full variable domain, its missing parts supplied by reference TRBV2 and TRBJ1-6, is EPEVTQTPSHQVTQMGQEVILRCVPISNHLYFYWYRQILGQKVEFLVSFYNNEISEKSEIFDDQFSVERPDGSNFTLKIRSTKLEDSAMYFCAGSDQGNSPPHFGNGTRLTVT.

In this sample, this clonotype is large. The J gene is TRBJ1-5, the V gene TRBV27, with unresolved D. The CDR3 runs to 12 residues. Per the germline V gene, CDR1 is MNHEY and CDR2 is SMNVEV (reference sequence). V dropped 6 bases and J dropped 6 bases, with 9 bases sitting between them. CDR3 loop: CASSFRGQPQHF. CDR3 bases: TGTGCCAGCAGCTTCCGGGGTCAGCCCCAGCATTTT.

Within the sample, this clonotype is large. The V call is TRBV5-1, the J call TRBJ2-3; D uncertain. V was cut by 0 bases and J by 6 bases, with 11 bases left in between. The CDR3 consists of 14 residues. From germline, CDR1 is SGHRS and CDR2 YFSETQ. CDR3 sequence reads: CASSLASFSDTQYF. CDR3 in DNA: TGCGCCAGCAGCTTGGCCAGCTTCTCCGATACGCAGTATTTT.

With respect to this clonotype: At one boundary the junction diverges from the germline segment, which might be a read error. In nucleotides, the CDR3 is TGTGTCAGCAGCAACGAAAGGAACACTGAAGCTTTCTTT. It encodes CVSSNERNTEAFF. The J gene is TRBJ1-1, the V gene TRBV9; no firm D call. The germline gives CDR1 SGDLS, CDR2 YYNGEE. The CDR3 is 13 amino acids. Supplemented by reference TRBV9 and TRBJ1-1, the full variable domain reads DSGVTQTPKHLITATGQRVTLRCSPRSGDLSVYWYQQSLDQGLQFLIQYYNGEERAKGNILERFSAQQFPDLHSELNLSSLELGDSALYFCVSSNERNTEAFFGQGTRLTVV.

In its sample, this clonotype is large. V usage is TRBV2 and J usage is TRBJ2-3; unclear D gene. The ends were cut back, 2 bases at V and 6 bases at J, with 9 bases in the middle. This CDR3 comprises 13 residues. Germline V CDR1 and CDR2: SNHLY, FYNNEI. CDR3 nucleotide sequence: TGTGCCAGCAGTGAAATCGGTGGGGATACGCAGTATTTT. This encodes CASSEIGGDTQYF.

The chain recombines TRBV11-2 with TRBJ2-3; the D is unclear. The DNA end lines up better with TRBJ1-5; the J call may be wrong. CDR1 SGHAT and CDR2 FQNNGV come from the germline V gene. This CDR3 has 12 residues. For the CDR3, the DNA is TGTGCCAGCAGCCCCCAGACTGTAACACAGCATTTT. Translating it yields CASSPQTVTQHF.

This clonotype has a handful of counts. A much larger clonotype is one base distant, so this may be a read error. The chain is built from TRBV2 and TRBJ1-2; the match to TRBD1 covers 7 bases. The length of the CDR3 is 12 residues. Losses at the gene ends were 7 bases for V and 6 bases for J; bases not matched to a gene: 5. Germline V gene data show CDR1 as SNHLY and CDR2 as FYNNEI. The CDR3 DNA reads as TGTGCCAGCAAGTTGACAGGGAATGGCTACACCTTC. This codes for CASKLTGNGYTF.

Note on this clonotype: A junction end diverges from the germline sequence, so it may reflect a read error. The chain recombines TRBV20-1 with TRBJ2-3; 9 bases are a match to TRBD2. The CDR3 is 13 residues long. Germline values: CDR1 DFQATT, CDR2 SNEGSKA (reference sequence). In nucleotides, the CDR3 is TGCGGCGGGGGGGCAGCGAGCACGGATACGCAGTATTTT. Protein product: CGGGAASTDTQYF.

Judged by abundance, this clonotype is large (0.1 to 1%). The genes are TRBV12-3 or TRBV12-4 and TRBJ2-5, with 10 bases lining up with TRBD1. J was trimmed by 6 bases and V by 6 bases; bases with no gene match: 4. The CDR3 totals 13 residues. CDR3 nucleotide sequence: TGTGCCAGCAGCCGGGACAGGGGACAGACCCAGTACTTC. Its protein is CASSRDRGQTQYF.

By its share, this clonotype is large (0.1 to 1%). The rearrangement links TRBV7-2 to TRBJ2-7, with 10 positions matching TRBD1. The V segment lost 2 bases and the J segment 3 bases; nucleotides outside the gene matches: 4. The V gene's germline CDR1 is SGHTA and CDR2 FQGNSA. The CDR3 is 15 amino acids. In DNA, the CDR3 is TGTGCCAGCAGCTTACCAGACAGGGGGCACTACGAGCAGTACTTC. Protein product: CASSLPDRGHYEQYF.

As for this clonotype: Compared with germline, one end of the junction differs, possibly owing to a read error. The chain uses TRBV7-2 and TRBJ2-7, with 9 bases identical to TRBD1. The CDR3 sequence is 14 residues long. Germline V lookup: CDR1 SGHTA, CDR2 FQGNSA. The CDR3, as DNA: TGTGCCAGCAGCTTAGACAGGGGGCCCTACGGGCAGTGCTTC. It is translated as CASSLDRGPYGQCF.

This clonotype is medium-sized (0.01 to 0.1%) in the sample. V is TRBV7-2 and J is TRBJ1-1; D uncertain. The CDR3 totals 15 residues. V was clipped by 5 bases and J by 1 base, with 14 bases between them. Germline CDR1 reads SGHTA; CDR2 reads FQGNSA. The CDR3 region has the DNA TGTGCCAGCAGCCCTGGGGTCTCTGCGAACACTGAAGCTTTCTTT. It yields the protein CASSPGVSANTEAFF.

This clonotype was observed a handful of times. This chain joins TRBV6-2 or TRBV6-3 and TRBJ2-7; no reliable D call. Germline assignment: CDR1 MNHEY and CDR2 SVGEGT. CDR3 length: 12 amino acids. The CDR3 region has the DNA TGTACCGGCAGCACAACAGTTTACGAGCAGTACTTC. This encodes CTGSTTVYEQYF.

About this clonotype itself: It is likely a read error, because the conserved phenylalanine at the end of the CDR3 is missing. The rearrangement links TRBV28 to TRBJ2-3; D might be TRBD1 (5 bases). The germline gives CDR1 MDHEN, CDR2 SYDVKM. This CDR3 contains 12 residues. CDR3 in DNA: TGTGCCAGCACCAAATACACAGGTACGCAGTATCTT. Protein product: CASTKYTGTQYL.